What follows are 19 T cell receptor beta chains derived from one specimen sequenced in a study of blood T cell repertoires in COVID-19. TCRdb's table, derived via immunoSEQ multiplex PCR, lists solely in-frame clones and lacks some. The sample lists about 270,000 clones, under 95% occurring once. The sequencing sample was made of PBMCs or T cells enriched from blood (not recorded which). The receptor set was obtained from a middle-aged man who had been exposed to COVID-19.

The chain combines TRBV24-1 with TRBJ2-3; D gene ambiguous. V was cut by 4 bases and J by 0 bases, with 10 bases left in between. The CDR3 sequence is 15 residues long. Looked up from germline, CDR1 is KGHDR and CDR2 is SFDVKD. CDR3 bases: TGTGCCACCAGTGAAGGCGGCTATAGCACAGATACGCAGTATTTT. It encodes CATSEGGYSTDTQYF.

Comments on this clone: The junction departs from the called germline gene at one end, perhaps through a read error. This chain joins TRBV7-2 and TRBJ2-3; 9 bases fit TRBD2. The CDR3 has 13 residues. The germline V gene encodes CDR1 SGHTA and CDR2 FQGNSA. CDR3 DNA: TGTGCCAGCAGCAGACAACGGGCGGGAGGGCCGGTTTTT. This translates into CASSRQRAGGPVF.

The V and J genes are TRBV19 and TRBJ2-1; 12 positions agree with TRBD2. Germline CDR1 is LNHDA and CDR2 is SQIVND (reference sequence). Trimming took 6 bases from V and 6 from J; bases not matched to a gene: 6. The CDR3 length is 15 residues. The CDR3: CASSLTSGSINEQFF. Here the CDR3 DNA reads TGTGCCAGTAGCCTGACTAGCGGGAGCATCAATGAGCAGTTCTTC. The full variable domain, in which reference TRBV19 and TRBJ2-1 provide the parts outside the CDR3, is DGGITQSPKYLFRKEGQNVTLSCEQNLNHDAMYWYRQDPGQGLRLIYYSQIVNDFQKGDIAEGYSVSREKKESFPLTVTSAQKNPTAFYLCASSLTSGSINEQFFGPGTRLTVL.

A single count supports this clone. The CDR3: CASSFYRVEQPQHF. DNA for the CDR3: TGTGCCAGCAGCTTTTACAGGGTTGAGCAGCCCCAGCATTTT. This sequence joins TRBV7-2 and TRBJ1-5, with D possibly TRBD1 on 6 matching bases. Germline CDR1 and CDR2: SGHTA and FQGNSA. The length of the CDR3 is 14 residues. V dropped 3 bases and J dropped 7 bases, with 13 bases sitting between them.

A single count supports this clone. The chain carries TRBV6-1 and TRBJ2-1; 12 bases fit TRBD2. Germline loops: CDR1 MNHNS, CDR2 SASEGT. The ends lost 4 bases at V and 7 bases at J; junction bases unmatched: 8. CDR3 length: 16 amino acids. The CDR3: CASSVTLAGGYNEQFF. In nucleotides, the CDR3 is TGTGCCAGCAGTGTCACACTAGCGGGGGGATATAATGAGCAGTTCTTC.

The chain recombines TRBV5-5 with TRBJ1-3; D is unresolved. The V gene's germline CDR1 is SGHKS and CDR2 YYEKEE (reference sequence). The CDR3 extends over 14 amino acids. Between the trimmed V and J ends, which lost 2 bases and 4 bases, there was a span of 10 bases. The CDR3 DNA reads TGTGCCAGCAGCTTAAGCAGGCCCGGAAACACCATATATTTT. The encoded protein is CASSLSRPGNTIYF.

The rearrangement joins TRBV28 to TRBJ1-1; 8 bases line up with TRBD1. Looked up from germline, CDR1 is MDHEN and CDR2 is SYDVKM. The junction had 7 bases not matched to a gene; V was cut back by 5 bases and J by 5 bases. The CDR3 contains 14 residues. CDR3 residues: CASSKTGVRTEAFF. The CDR3 DNA reads as TGTGCCAGCAGTAAGACAGGGGTAAGGACTGAAGCTTTCTTT.

This sequence joins TRBV2 and TRBJ2-1, with D possibly TRBD2 on 5 matching bases. The CDR3 has 10 amino acids. Trimming removed 7 bases at V and 9 bases at J, with 7 bases between. Germline CDR1 reads SNHLY; CDR2 reads FYNNEI. The CDR3 spells CASTGSEQFF. As DNA, the CDR3 is TGTGCCAGCACTGGGAGTGAGCAGTTCTTC.

CDR3 in DNA: TGTGCCAGCAGCGCGCGCTACGAGCAGTACTTC. The encoded protein is CASSARYEQYF. V usage is TRBV11-3 and J usage is TRBJ2-7; D call uncertain. The CDR3 runs to 11 residues. Germline values: CDR1 SGHNT, CDR2 YENEEA. With 5 bases removed from V and 3 bases from J, the gap between germline ends came to 5 bases.

The rearrangement joins TRBV5-1 to TRBJ2-2, with no clear D. The CDR3 consists of 13 residues. The germline V gene encodes CDR1 SGHRS and CDR2 YFSETQ. Between the trimmed V and J ends, which lost 6 bases and 6 bases, there was a span of 12 bases. The DNA for the CDR3 is TGCGCCAGCAACCTAGGATCCCCCGGGGAGCTGTTTTTT. This translates into CASNLGSPGELFF. Full variable domain (outside the CDR3, taken from reference TRBV5-1 and TRBJ2-2): KAGVTQTPRYLIKTRGQQVTLSCSPISGHRSVSWYQQTPGQGLQFLFEYFSETQRNKGNFPGRFSGRQFSNSRSEMNVSTLELGDSALYLCASNLGSPGELFFGEGSRLTVL.

The chain links TRBV6-6 to TRBJ1-5, with TRBD1 matching 7 bases. Trimming cost V 2 bases and J 7 bases; bases outside gene matches: 8. The germline V gene has CDR1 MNHNY and CDR2 SVGAGI (reference sequence). The CDR3 runs 15 residues. CDR3 coding DNA: TGTGCCAGCAGTTACGCCGACAGGGATCGCCAGCCCCAGCATTTT. Amino acid sequence: CASSYADRDRQPQHF.

The chain links TRBV12-5 to TRBJ2-7; tentative D call: TRBD1 (6 bases). Germline assignment: CDR1 LGHNT and CDR2 FRNRAP. There are 16 residues in the CDR3. The V and J ends lost 0 bases and 2 bases respectively, with 14 bases between them. The CDR3 region has the DNA TGTGCTAGTGGTTTGGTATCTACAGGGACGACCTACGAGCAGTACTTC. It codes for CASGLVSTGTTYEQYF. Full variable domain (remainder filled in from reference TRBV12-5 and TRBJ2-7): DARVTQTPRHKVTEMGQEVTMRCQPILGHNTVFWYRQTMMQGLELLAYFRNRAPLDDSGMPKDRFSAEMPDATLATLKIQPSEPRDSAVYFCASGLVSTGTTYEQYFGPGTRLTVT.

This chain joins TRBV30 and TRBJ1-5; TRBD1 agrees at 7 bases. Unmatched junction bases numbered 13, after V lost 2 bases and J lost 6 bases. This CDR3 contains 16 residues. CDR1 is GTSNPN, CDR2 SVGIG, per germline (reference sequence). The CDR3 DNA is TGTGCCTGGAGTCTTATGAGGGACAGTGATAGTCAGCCCCAGCATTTT. Amino acids: CAWSLMRDSDSQPQHF.

This clone occurred a few times. The rearrangement joins TRBV27 to TRBJ1-1, with 7 bases matching TRBD1. Germline V gene data show CDR1 as MNHEY and CDR2 as SMNVEV (reference sequence). The CDR3 contains 15 residues. The J segment lost 3 bases and the V segment lost 4 bases, leaving 8 bases of the junction unmatched. The CDR3 DNA reads as TGTGCCAGCAGTTCAAACAGGGGTTGGGACACTGAAGCTTTCTTT. As protein: CASSSNRGWDTEAFF.

This clone has a handful of counts. The rearrangement joins TRBV5-5 to TRBJ2-1; D might be TRBD2 (5 bases). CDR1 and CDR2 from the germline V gene are SGHKS and YYEKEE (reference sequence). Trimming shortened V by 2 bases and J by 0 bases, and 15 bases separated the two germline ends. The CDR3 extends over 17 amino acids. As DNA, the CDR3 is TGTGCCAGCAGCTTATATCCTAGCCCAAGCTCCTACAATGAGCAGTTCTTC. This codes for CASSLYPSPSSYNEQFF.

The CDR3 region is CAWSPTNYEQYF. The CDR3 nucleotides are TGTGCCTGGAGTCCGACAAACTACGAGCAGTACTTC. The V and J genes are TRBV30 and TRBJ2-7; D not resolved. CDR3 length: 12 residues. V gave up 2 bases and J gave up 3 bases, with 8 bases separating them. CDR1 GTSNPN and CDR2 SVGIG come from the germline V gene (reference sequence).

The chain carries TRBV5-4 and TRBJ1-2; D unclear. V shed 4 bases and J shed 1 base, with 11 bases lying between them. Germline CDR1 is SGHNT and CDR2 is YYREEE (reference sequence). CDR3 length: 14 amino acids. The chain's CDR3 is CASSTNGFNYGYTF. CDR3 nucleotides: TGTGCCAGCAGCACAAACGGGTTTAACTATGGCTACACCTTC.

This clone appeared once. This sequence joins TRBV19 and TRBJ2-1; TRBD2 might be the D (6 bases). CDR1 and CDR2 (germline): LNHDA, SQIVND (reference sequence). V lost 6 bases to trimming and J lost 0 bases, with 12 bases between them. The CDR3 totals 15 residues. The CDR3 DNA sequence: TGTGCCAGTAGCCGGGACGGGAGCTCCTACAATGAGCAGTTCTTC. Protein: CASSRDGSSYNEQFF.

The rearrangement links TRBV3-1 (or the pseudogene TRBV3-2) to TRBJ2-7; 11 bases are shared with TRBD2. This CDR3 spans 15 amino acids. Germline V lookup: CDR1 LGHDT, CDR2 YNNKEL (reference sequence). V lost 4 bases, J lost 2 bases, and 4 bases stayed unmatched. CDR3 sequence reads: CASSLGTSGTYEQYF. In DNA, the CDR3 is TGTGCCAGCAGCCTGGGGACTAGCGGAACCTACGAGCAGTACTTC.